This T cell receptor (beta chain) was identified during a study of identifying expanded T cells in peripheral blood. The assay was immunoSEQ multiplex PCR, and TCRdb's table has in-frame clones only and misses some. The data contain more than 70,000 clones, more than 75% of them singletons. The V gene's germline CDR1 is SGHNT and CDR2 YYREEE (reference sequence). V gave up 0 bases and J gave up 7 bases, with 5 bases separating them. CDR3 length equals 12 residues. During the collection period, no donor immune events like infections were recorded. The chain uses TRBV5-4 and TRBJ1-5, with D hard to call. This sequence originates from a person aged 18-70 years in good health. The sample was blood. In DNA, the CDR3 is TGTGCCAGCAGCTTGGACGGACAGCCCCAGCATTTT. This translates into CASSLDGQPQHF. The whole variable domain, filled in from reference TRBV5-4 and TRBJ1-5, reads ETGVTQSPTHLIKTRGQQVTLRCSSQSGHNTVSWYQQALGQGPQFIFQYYREEENGRGNFPPRFSGLQFPNYSSELNVNALELDDSALYLCASSLDGQPQHFGDGTRLSIL.